These 4 T cell receptor beta chains originate from one sample sequenced in a study of T cell responses to AZD1222 COVID-19 vaccine. Repertoires were generated with immunoSEQ multiplex PCR, while TCRdb's copy carries only in-frame clones and drops some. The table has approximately 130,000 clones, approximately 90% seen once. The source was peripheral blood, collected 28 days after the second AZD1222 dose. These receptors were collected from an adult who received the AZD1222 COVID-19 vaccine.

This clone was detected only once. This chain's CDR3 is CASSFDRGFGYTF. CDR3 sequence (DNA): TGTGCCAGCAGCTTTGACAGGGGTTTTGGCTACACCTTC. The V call is TRBV7-9, the J call TRBJ1-2; 8 positions agree with TRBD1. Germline V gene lookup returns CDR1 SEHNR and CDR2 FQNEAQ (reference sequence). With 3 bases clipped from V and 7 bases from J, the junction kept 4 bases outside the gene matches. The CDR3 has 13 residues.

The chain recombines TRBV11-2 with TRBJ1-2; a weak D match, TRBD1 (6 bases). V lost 5 bases and J 1 base, leaving 11 bases between the germline ends. The CDR3 covers 14 residues. Germline CDR1 is SGHAT and CDR2 is FQNNGV. The CDR3 nucleotides are TGTGCCAGCAGCCGCCGGGGGCTTAACTATGGCTACACCTTC. As protein: CASSRRGLNYGYTF.

The sample holds one count of this clone. The V and J genes are TRBV11-2 and TRBJ2-1; a weak D match, TRBD2 (5 bases). The CDR3 is 19 amino acids. Germline assignment: CDR1 SGHAT and CDR2 FQNNGV. V lost 0 bases to trimming and J lost 0 bases, with 18 bases between them. This CDR3 reads CASSLERSLAWSSYNEQFF. The DNA of the CDR3 is TGTGCCAGCAGCTTAGAAAGGTCTCTAGCTTGGAGCTCCTACAATGAGCAGTTCTTC.

The chain joins TRBV5-1 to TRBJ2-3; TRBD2 matches 13 bases. V was clipped by 4 bases and J by 1 base; unmatched bases: 3. The CDR3 is 16 residues long. Per the germline V gene, CDR1 is SGHRS and CDR2 is YFSETQ. The CDR3: CASSPGLAGGTDTQYF. In DNA form, the CDR3 reads TGCGCCAGCAGCCCCGGACTAGCGGGGGGCACAGATACGCAGTATTTT.